The 8 T cell receptor beta chains below come from one sample, sequenced in a study of T cell responses to AZD1222 COVID-19 vaccine. The repertoire was sequenced with immunoSEQ multiplex PCR; TCRdb's copy has only in-frame clones and lacks some. Among about 150,000 clones, about 93% were seen once, and the ten largest hold 3% to 3.5%. Sample: peripheral blood, taken 28 days after the second AZD1222 dose. Source of these receptors: an adult who received the AZD1222 COVID-19 vaccine.

The genes are TRBV4-1 and TRBJ2-3, with TRBD2 matching 8 bases. The V and J ends lost 0 bases and 4 bases, in that order; junction bases with no gene match: 3. This CDR3 contains 15 residues. Germline V gene lookup returns CDR1 MGHRA and CDR2 YSYEKL. The CDR3 DNA reads TGCGCCAGCAGCCAAGATGCGGGAGGTGCAGATACGCAGTATTTT. This encodes CASSQDAGGADTQYF.

The chain couples TRBV5-6 to TRBJ1-1; the match to TRBD1 covers 8 bases. Germline V gene data show CDR1 as SGHDT and CDR2 as YYEEEE. This CDR3 has 13 residues. The junction had 7 bases not matched to a gene; V was cut back by 5 bases and J by 7 bases. This CDR3 is CASRGQGAIEAFF. DNA for the CDR3: TGTGCCAGCAGGGGGCAGGGGGCAATTGAAGCTTTCTTT.

The chain uses TRBV5-4 and TRBJ1-1, with 10 bases lining up with TRBD1. Losses at the gene ends were 4 bases for V and 8 bases for J; bases not matched to a gene: 2. Germline CDR1 SGHNT, CDR2 YYREEE (reference sequence). The CDR3 runs to 12 residues. CDR3 region: CASSPDRGEAFF. Written as DNA, the CDR3 is TGTGCCAGCAGCCCGGACAGGGGGGAAGCTTTCTTT.

The rearrangement joins TRBV27 to TRBJ1-1; perhaps TRBD1 as D (6 bases). The CDR3 contains 15 residues. Trimming cost V 2 bases and J 0 bases, with 10 bases left between them. From germline, CDR1 is MNHEY and CDR2 SMNVEV (reference sequence). DNA for the CDR3: TGTGCCAGCAGTTTAGGTACAGGGATGAACACTGAAGCTTTCTTT. The encoded protein is CASSLGTGMNTEAFF.

This chain joins TRBV19 and TRBJ2-2, with D uncertain. The CDR3 consists of 13 residues. Germline loops: CDR1 LNHDA, CDR2 SQIVND (reference sequence). V was cut by 6 bases and J by 5 bases, with 10 bases left in between. For the CDR3, the DNA is TGTGCCAGTAGGATTGTTGGGACCGGGGAGCTGTTTTTT. As protein: CASRIVGTGELFF. The full variable domain, completed using reference TRBV19 and TRBJ2-2, is DGGITQSPKYLFRKEGQNVTLSCEQNLNHDAMYWYRQDPGQGLRLIYYSQIVNDFQKGDIAEGYSVSREKKESFPLTVTSAQKNPTAFYLCASRIVGTGELFFGEGSRLTVL.

The J gene is TRBJ2-1, the V gene TRBV5-4; no clear D gene. CDR1 SGHNT and CDR2 YYREEE come from the germline V gene (reference sequence). Deletions cut 5 bases from V and 0 bases from J, with 15 bases between. The CDR3 spans 16 residues. The CDR3 loop reads CASRGATLTSYNEQFF. CDR3 in DNA: TGTGCCAGCAGAGGTGCCACTCTAACCTCCTACAATGAGCAGTTCTTC.

J is TRBJ2-1 and V is TRBV12-3 or TRBV12-4, with TRBD1 identical over 8 bases. This CDR3 is 13 amino acids long. Trimming took 6 bases from V and 6 from J; bases not matched to a gene: 4. DNA for the CDR3: TGTGCCAGCAGCAAGGACAGGGCCAATGAGCAGTTCTTC. Its protein is CASSKDRANEQFF.

The V call is TRBV30, the J call TRBJ1-6; 7 bases align to TRBD1. Germline loops: CDR1 GTSNPN, CDR2 SVGIG (reference sequence). CDR3 length equals 12 residues. With V trimmed by 8 bases and J by 5 bases, 3 bases remained unmatched. The CDR3 loop is CAGDRDNSPLHF. In DNA form, the CDR3 reads TGTGCCGGCGACAGGGATAATTCACCCCTCCACTTT.